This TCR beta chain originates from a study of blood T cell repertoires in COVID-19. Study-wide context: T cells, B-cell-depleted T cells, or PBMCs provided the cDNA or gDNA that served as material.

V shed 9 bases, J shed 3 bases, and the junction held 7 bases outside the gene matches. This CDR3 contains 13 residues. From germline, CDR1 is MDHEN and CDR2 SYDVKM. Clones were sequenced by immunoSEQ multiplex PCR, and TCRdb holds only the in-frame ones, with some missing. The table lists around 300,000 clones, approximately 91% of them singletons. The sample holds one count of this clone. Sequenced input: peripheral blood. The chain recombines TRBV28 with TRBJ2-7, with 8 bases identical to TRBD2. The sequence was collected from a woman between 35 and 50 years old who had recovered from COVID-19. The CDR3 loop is CASILAEGYEQYF. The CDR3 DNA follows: TGTGCCAGTATACTAGCGGAAGGCTACGAGCAGTACTTC.